These 14 T cell receptor beta chains were all obtained from the same sample, sequenced in a study of Graves' ophthalmopathy and Graves' hyperthyroidism. Amplification targeted the TCR beta CDR3 regions, with RNA transcripts as the source material. An initial RT-PCR round employing HTBI primers preceded a second-round multiplex PCR. MiXCR was run by TCRdb on the multiplex PCR reads, yielding one entry per CDR3 protein. The sample holds hundreds of thousands of distinct CDR3 sequences, roughly 39% seen once. The specimen sequenced was peripheral blood. All receptors come from an adult man with Graves' ophthalmopathy.

About this clonotype: A single base separates this from a much larger clone, so it may be a read error. The J gene is TRBJ2-6, the V gene TRBV2, with D hard to call. The germline CDR1 and CDR2 sequences are SNHLY and FYNNEI. The CDR3 runs to 18 residues. The CDR3 sequence: CASGEEALGLSGANVLTF. In DNA form, the CDR3 reads TGTGCCAGCGGTGAAGAGGCTCTCGGTCTCTCTGGGGCCAACGTCCTGACTTTC. The full variable domain, in which reference TRBV2 and TRBJ2-6 provide the parts outside the CDR3, is EPEVTQTPSHQVTQMGQEVILRCVPISNHLYFYWYRQILGQKVEFLVSFYNNEISEKSEIFDDQFSVERPDGSNFTLKIRSTKLEDSAMYFCASGEEALGLSGANVLTFGAGSRLTVL.

This clonotype was seen ten or more times. The genes are TRBV5-1 and TRBJ2-7; 8 bases map to TRBD2. In germline, CDR1 is SGHRS, CDR2 YFSETQ. The CDR3 is 15 amino acids. Germline trimming cut 1 base from V and 1 base from J; bases unmatched to any gene: 4. The CDR3 sequence: CASSLSSGGSYEQYF. CDR3 nucleotide sequence: TGCGCCAGCAGCTTGTCCAGCGGGGGTTCCTACGAGCAGTACTTC.

This clonotype occurred many times. This rearrangement joins TRBV7-6 to TRBJ2-7, with 7 nucleotides matching TRBD2. From germline, CDR1 is SGHVS and CDR2 FNYEAQ. V was pared by 1 base and J by 0 bases, with 3 bases of the junction left unmatched. The CDR3 runs to 15 residues. The CDR3 coding sequence is TGTGCCAGCAGCTTAGGGCGGGGGACCTCCTACGAGCAGTACTTC. This gives the protein CASSLGRGTSYEQYF. Using reference TRBV7-6 and TRBJ2-7 for the parts outside the CDR3, the full variable domain is GAGVSQSPRYKVTKRGQDVALRCDPISGHVSLYWYRQALGQGPEFLTYFNYEAQQDKSGLPNDRFSAERPEGSISTLTIQRTEQRDSAMYRCASSLGRGTSYEQYFGPGTRLTVT.

V gene TRBV10-3 combines with J gene TRBJ2-5; maybe TRBD2 (6 bases). V lost 2 bases, J lost 2 bases, and 15 bases lay in between. This CDR3 is 16 amino acids long. The germline CDR1 and CDR2 sequences are ENHRY and SYGVKD. The CDR3 DNA sequence: TGTGCCATCAGTGAGGGGACTTCCCGGCGACAAGAGACCCAGTACTTC. This gives the protein CAISEGTSRRQETQYF.

V and J are TRBV19 and TRBJ1-2, with 7 bases fitting TRBD1. The CDR3 loop spans 15 amino acids. After removal of 3 bases from V and 4 bases from J, the junction contained 8 bases not matched to a gene. From germline, CDR1 is LNHDA and CDR2 SQIVND (reference sequence). The CDR3 loop reads CASSIGAGGSYGYTF. CDR3 bases: TGTGCCAGTAGTATCGGCGCAGGGGGAAGCTATGGCTACACCTTC. Together with reference TRBV19 and TRBJ1-2, the CDR3 gives the full variable domain: DGGITQSPKYLFRKEGQNVTLSCEQNLNHDAMYWYRQDPGQGLRLIYYSQIVNDFQKGDIAEGYSVSREKKESFPLTVTSAQKNPTAFYLCASSIGAGGSYGYTFGSGTRLTVV.

This clonotype has only a few counts. The J gene is TRBJ2-3, the V gene TRBV15; 9 bases align to TRBD2. The CDR3 extends over 16 amino acids. The ends lost 4 bases at V and 2 bases at J; junction bases unmatched: 7. Per the germline V gene, CDR1 is LNHNV and CDR2 is YYDKDF (reference sequence). The CDR3 bases are TGTGCCACCAGCACCCGTAGCGGGGGAACCACAGATACGCAGTATTTT. Its protein product is CATSTRSGGTTDTQYF.

The chain combines TRBV7-2 with TRBJ2-6, with 11 bases matching TRBD2. CDR1 is SGHTA and CDR2 is FQGNSA in the germline V gene. The CDR3 runs to 17 residues. The ends lost 3 bases at V and 2 bases at J; junction bases unmatched: 3. CDR3: CASSFISGGAGANVLTF. The CDR3 DNA reads TGTGCCAGCAGCTTCATTAGCGGGGGGGCTGGGGCCAACGTCCTGACTTTC.

As to this clonotype: With a much larger clone just one base away, this may be a read error. The gene calls are TRBV20-1 and TRBJ2-5; D may match TRBD1 or TRBD2 (5 bases each). Per the germline V gene, CDR1 is DFQATT and CDR2 is SNEGSKA (reference sequence). The CDR3 has 15 residues. The ends were cut back, 3 bases at V and 5 bases at J, with 19 bases in the middle. The CDR3 region is CSARGRDRTEETQYF. CDR3 nucleotides: TGCAGTGCTAGGGGCCGGGACCGAACTGAGGAGACCCAGTACTTC.

This clonotype was observed once. It may be a read error: a sequence one base away is much more abundant. This sequence joins TRBV25-1 and TRBJ1-3; D is unresolved. The length of the CDR3 is 13 residues. Germline lookup yields CDR1 MGHDK and CDR2 SYGVNS. The CDR3 region has the DNA TGTGTCAGCAGTGTCGGGACTGGAAACACCATATATTTT. Protein sequence: CVSSVGTGNTIYF.

A note on this clonotype: A read error may explain this, as a much larger clone is one base away. The conserved phenylalanine or tryptophan normally closing the CDR3 is absent here, so this likely arose from a read error. The rearrangement uses TRBV10-3 and TRBJ1-1, with D possibly being TRBD1 (6 bases). This CDR3 has 13 residues. Germline-derived CDR1 and CDR2 are ENHRY and SYGVKD. Trimming left V 10 bases short and J 1 base short, with 13 bases between. The CDR3 reads CASKLQGNTEAFL. The CDR3 bases are TGTGCCAGCAAGTTACAGGGGAACACTGAAGCTTTCCTT.

On this clonotype itself: This clone may be a read error of a much larger clone one base away. The chain employs TRBV7-3 and TRBJ2-2, with 9 bases that match TRBD2. J was trimmed by 7 bases and V by 9 bases; bases with no gene match: 9. Germline V gives CDR1 SGHTA, CDR2 FQGTGA. The CDR3 has 14 amino acids. The CDR3 DNA reads as TGTGCCAGTCATAGCGGGGGTTATGGCGGGGAGCTGTTTTTT. This gives the protein CASHSGGYGGELFF.

This clonotype was detected many times. The chain has TRBV9 and TRBJ1-3; D not resolved. Germline V gene lookup returns CDR1 SGDLS and CDR2 YYNGEE. The CDR3 extends over 16 amino acids. V lost 0 bases and J lost 1, with 11 bases in between. The CDR3 DNA reads TGTGCCAGCAGCGTAGATCGCCGGGGATCTGGAAACACCATATATTTT. The encoded protein is CASSVDRRGSGNTIYF.

Only a few counts were recorded for this clonotype. The chain uses TRBV12-3 or TRBV12-4 and TRBJ1-4; the D gene is possibly TRBD1 (6 bases). The CDR3 length is 15 residues. Trimming shortened V by 5 bases and J by 8 bases, and 18 bases separated the two germline ends. In DNA form, the CDR3 reads TGTGCCAGCAGTCAGGGACCGGGGGCGGACGAAAAACTGTTTTTT. It specifies CASSQGPGADEKLFF.

This clonotype was seen repeatedly, ten times or more. This chain connects TRBV4-1 to TRBJ1-1, with D unclear. Per the germline V gene, CDR1 is MGHRA and CDR2 is YSYEKL. The CDR3 runs 13 residues. The V and J ends lost 5 bases and 11 bases respectively, with 18 bases between them. CDR3 DNA sequence: TGCGCCAGCAGCTCCTCCGGGTCTAAAGAGGCTTTCTTT. As protein: CASSSSGSKEAFF.